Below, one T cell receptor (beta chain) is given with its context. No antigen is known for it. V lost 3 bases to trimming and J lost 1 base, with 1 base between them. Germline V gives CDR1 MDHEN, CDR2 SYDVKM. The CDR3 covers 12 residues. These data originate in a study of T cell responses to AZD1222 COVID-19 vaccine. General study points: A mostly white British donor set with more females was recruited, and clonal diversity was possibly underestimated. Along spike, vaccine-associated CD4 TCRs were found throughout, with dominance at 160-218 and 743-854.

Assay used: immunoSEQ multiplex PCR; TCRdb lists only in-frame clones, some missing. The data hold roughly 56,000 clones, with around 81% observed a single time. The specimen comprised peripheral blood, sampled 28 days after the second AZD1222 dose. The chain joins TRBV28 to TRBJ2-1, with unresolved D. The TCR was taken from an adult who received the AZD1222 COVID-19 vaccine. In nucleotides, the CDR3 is TGTGCCAGCAGTTTTTCCTACAATGAGCAGTTCTTC. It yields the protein CASSFSYNEQFF.